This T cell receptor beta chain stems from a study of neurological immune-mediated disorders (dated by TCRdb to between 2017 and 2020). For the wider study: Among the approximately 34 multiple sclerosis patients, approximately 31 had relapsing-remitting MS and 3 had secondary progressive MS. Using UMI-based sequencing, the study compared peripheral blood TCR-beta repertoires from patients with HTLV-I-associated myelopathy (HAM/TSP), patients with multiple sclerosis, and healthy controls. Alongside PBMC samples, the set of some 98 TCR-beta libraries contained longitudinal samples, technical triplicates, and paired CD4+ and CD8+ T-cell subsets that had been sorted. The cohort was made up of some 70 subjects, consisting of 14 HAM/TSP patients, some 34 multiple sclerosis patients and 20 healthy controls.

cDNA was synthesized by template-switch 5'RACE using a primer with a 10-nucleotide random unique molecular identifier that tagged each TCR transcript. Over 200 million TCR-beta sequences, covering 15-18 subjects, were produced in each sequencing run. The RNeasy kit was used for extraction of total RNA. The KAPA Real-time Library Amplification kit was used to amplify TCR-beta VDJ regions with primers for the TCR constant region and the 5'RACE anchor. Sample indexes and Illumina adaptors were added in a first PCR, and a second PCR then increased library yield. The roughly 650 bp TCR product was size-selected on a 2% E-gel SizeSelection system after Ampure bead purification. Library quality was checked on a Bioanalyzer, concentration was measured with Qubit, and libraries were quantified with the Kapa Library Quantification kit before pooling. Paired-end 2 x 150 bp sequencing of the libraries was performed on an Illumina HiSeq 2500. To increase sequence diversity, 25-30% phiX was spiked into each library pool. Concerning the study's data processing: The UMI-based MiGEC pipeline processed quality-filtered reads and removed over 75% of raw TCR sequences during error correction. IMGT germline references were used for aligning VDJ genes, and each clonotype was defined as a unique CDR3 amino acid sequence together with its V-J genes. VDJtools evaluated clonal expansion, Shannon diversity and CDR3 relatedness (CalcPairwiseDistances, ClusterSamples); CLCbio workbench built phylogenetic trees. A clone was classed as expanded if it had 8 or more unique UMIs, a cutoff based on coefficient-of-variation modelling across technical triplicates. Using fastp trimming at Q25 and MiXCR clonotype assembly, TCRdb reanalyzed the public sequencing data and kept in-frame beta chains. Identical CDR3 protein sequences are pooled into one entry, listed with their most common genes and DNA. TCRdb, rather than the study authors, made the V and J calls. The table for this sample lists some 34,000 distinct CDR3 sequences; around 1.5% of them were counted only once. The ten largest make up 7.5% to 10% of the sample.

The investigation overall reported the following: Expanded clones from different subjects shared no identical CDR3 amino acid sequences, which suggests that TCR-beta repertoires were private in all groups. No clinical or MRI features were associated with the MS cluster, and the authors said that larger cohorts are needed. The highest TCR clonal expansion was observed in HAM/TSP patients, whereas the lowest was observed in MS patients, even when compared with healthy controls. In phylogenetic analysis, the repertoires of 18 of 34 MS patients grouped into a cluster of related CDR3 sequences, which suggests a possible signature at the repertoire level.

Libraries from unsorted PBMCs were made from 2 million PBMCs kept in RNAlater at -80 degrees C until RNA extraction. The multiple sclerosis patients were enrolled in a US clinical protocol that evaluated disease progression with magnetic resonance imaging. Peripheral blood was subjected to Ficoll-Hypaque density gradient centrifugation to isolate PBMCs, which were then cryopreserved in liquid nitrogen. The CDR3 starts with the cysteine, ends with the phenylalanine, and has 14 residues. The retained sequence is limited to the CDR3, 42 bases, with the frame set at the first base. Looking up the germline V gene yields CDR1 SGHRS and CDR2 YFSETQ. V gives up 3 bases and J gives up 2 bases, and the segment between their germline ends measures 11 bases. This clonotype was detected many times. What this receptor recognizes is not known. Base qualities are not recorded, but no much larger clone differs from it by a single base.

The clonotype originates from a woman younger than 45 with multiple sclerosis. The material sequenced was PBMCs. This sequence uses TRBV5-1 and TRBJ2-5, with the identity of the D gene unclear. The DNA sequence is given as TGCGCCAGCAGCTCGCGCGTTAAACAAGAGACCCAGTACTTC. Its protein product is CASSSRVKQETQYF. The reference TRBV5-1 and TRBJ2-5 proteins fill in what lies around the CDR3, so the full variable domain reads KAGVTQTPRYLIKTRGQQVTLSCSPISGHRSVSWYQQTPGQGLQFLFEYFSETQRNKGNFPGRFSGRQFSNSRSEMNVSTLELGDSALYLCASSSRVKQETQYFGPGTRLLVL.